This paragraph reports one T cell receptor beta chain. This CDR3 comprises 11 residues. The V end was cut by 7 bases, the J end by 3 bases, with 6 bases between. The germline gives CDR1 MGHDK, CDR2 SYGVNS. The data were obtained in a study of blood T cell repertoires in COVID-19. Study-wide background: The analysed material was cDNA or gDNA that came from T cells, B-cell-depleted T cells, or PBMCs.

Original data processing: Amplifying reference gene primers gave estimates of nucleated cell counts. Some clones are missing from TCRdb's copy, which holds only in-frame ones; the method was immunoSEQ multiplex PCR. V, J and clone size were drawn from that table, and D and trimming were deduced from the DNA. The repertoire holds fewer than 350,000 clones, with more than 70% as singletons. Sequencing was performed on PBMCs or T cells enriched from blood (not recorded which). This rearrangement joins TRBV25-1 to TRBJ1-2; D might be TRBD1 (6 bases). The sequence was obtained from a woman aged 55-70 years in a cohort exposed to, infected with or recovered from COVID-19 (not recorded which). The CDR3 spells CASTGDYGYTF. The CDR3 region has the DNA TGTGCCAGCACAGGGGACTATGGCTACACCTTC.